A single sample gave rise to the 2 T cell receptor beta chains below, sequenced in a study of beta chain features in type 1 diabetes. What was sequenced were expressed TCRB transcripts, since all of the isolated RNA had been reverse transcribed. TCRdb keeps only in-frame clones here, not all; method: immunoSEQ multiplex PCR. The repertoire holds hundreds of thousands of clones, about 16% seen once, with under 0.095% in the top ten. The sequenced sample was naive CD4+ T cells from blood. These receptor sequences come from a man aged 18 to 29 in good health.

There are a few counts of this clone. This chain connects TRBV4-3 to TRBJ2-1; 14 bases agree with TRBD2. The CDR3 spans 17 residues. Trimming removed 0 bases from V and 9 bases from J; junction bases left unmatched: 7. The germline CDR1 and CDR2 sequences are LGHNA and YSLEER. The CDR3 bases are TGCGCCAGCAGCCAAGACTGGACTAGCGGGAGGAAGGGTGAGCAGTTCTTC. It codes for CASSQDWTSGRKGEQFF.

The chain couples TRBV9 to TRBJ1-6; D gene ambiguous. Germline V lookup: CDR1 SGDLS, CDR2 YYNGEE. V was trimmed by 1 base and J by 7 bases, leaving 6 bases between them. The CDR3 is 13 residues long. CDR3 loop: CASSVLGNSPLHF. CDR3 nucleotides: TGTGCCAGCAGCGTACTTGGAAATTCACCCCTCCACTTT.